A single sample gave rise to the 18 T cell receptor beta chains below, sequenced in a study of regulatory T cells in long-lasting Graves disease (dated by TCRdb to about 2021). Library generation was performed with multiplex PCR. Sequencing was performed on an Illumina HiSeq 4000. iRepertoire HTBI primers and Arm-PCR amplification of CDR3 regions were used to construct TCR beta libraries. Using fastp at Q25 and MiXCR, TCRdb reprocessed the public reads and kept productive beta chains. Rows merge per CDR3 protein into single entries with the most common DNA and genes. Present in this sample are around 400,000 distinct CDR3 sequences, roughly 25% of which were seen just once. The ten largest make up less than 30% of the sample. According to the study, the label for this sample's time point signals: persistent/refractory GD, antithyroid drugs over 5 years with positive TRAb. For both TCR sequencing and RNA sequencing, RNA was extracted from PBMCs in TRIzol.

Sequencing used peripheral blood mononuclear cells (PBMCs), obtained when the disease was refractory, from a patient treated with antithyroid drugs. All receptors come from a woman in her 40s with Graves disease. Donor details come from another sample of the same person, matched by shared clones.

Concerning this clonotype itself: A much larger clone differs by one base, so this may be a read error. The chain recombines TRBV11-2 with TRBJ2-5; tentative D call: TRBD1 (6 bases). Gene TRBJ2-7 matches the end of the DNA better, so the J call may be wrong. Per germline, CDR1 SGHAT and CDR2 FQNNGV. The length of the CDR3 is 14 residues. DNA of the CDR3: TGTGCCAGCAGCGTTGTACAGGGTTTCCACGAGCAGTACTTC. The encoded protein is CASSVVQGFHEQYF.

In this sample, this clonotype turned up a few times. This likely came from a read error, as a far larger clone is one base away. The V and J genes are TRBV12-3 or TRBV12-4 and TRBJ2-5, with D possibly TRBD2 on 5 matching bases. This CDR3 has 17 amino acids. The CDR3 reads CASSPPPGSGPYNEQLF. The CDR3 coding sequence is TGTGCCAGCAGTCCCCCTCCGGGAAGCGGACCATACAATGAGCAGCTCTTC.

The chain joins TRBV19 to TRBJ2-4, with TRBD2 as a possible D gene (6 bases). Germline CDR1 reads LNHDA; CDR2 reads SQIVND (reference sequence). The ends were cut back, 1 base at V and 4 bases at J, with 11 bases in the middle. The length of the CDR3 is 15 residues. The CDR3 reads CASSIAAGRKNIQYF. In DNA form, the CDR3 reads TGTGCCAGTAGTATAGCCGCGGGGCGGAAAAACATTCAGTACTTC.

V and J are TRBV6-2 or TRBV6-3 and TRBJ1-4, with TRBD1 as a possible D gene (6 bases). Trimming took off 6 bases at V and 0 bases at J, with 17 bases between the two ends. CDR1 and CDR2 from the germline V gene are MNHEY and SVGEGT. The CDR3 extends over 17 amino acids. CDR3 in DNA: TGTGCCAGCAGCAGGACAGCAGTCCACACAACTAATGAAAAACTGTTTTTT. Translating it yields CASSRTAVHTTNEKLFF.

This clonotype has at least ten counts. The chain couples TRBV2 to TRBJ1-5; no clear D gene. The CDR3 runs to 14 residues. V was cut by 4 bases and J by 0 bases, with 7 bases left in between. CDR1 SNHLY and CDR2 FYNNEI come from the germline V gene. CDR3 nucleotide sequence: TGTGCCAGCAGTGTTGGAGATAGCAATCAGCCCCAGCATTTT. Translation gives CASSVGDSNQPQHF.

Details on this clonotype: A much larger clone differs by one base, so this may be a read error. The conserved closing phenylalanine or tryptophan is absent in this CDR3, likely reflecting a read error. The chain employs TRBV2 and TRBJ2-2; weak D call: TRBD2 (5 bases). Germline V gene lookup returns CDR1 SNHLY and CDR2 FYNNEI. There are 16 residues in the CDR3. Deletions cut 1 base from V and 8 bases from J, with 17 bases between. CDR3 loop: CASSEGVLALLGELFS. DNA of the CDR3: TGTGCCAGCAGTGAAGGGGTTCTAGCCTTGCTTGGGGAGCTGTTTTCT.

This rearrangement joins TRBV5-5 to TRBJ2-7; TRBD1 is a possible D gene (5 bases). Trimming pared 0 bases from V and 4 bases from J, leaving 8 bases between. Germline V gives CDR1 SGHKS, CDR2 YYEKEE (reference sequence). This CDR3 is built from 13 residues. CDR3 amino acids: CASSLERGYEQYF. The CDR3 DNA is TGTGCCAGCAGCTTGGAAAGGGGATACGAGCAGTACTTC.

This clonotype was found a few times. The genes are TRBV28 and TRBJ1-1; weak D call: TRBD1 (5 bases). V gave up 2 bases and J gave up 3 bases, with 16 bases separating them. The CDR3 consists of 16 residues. Looked up from germline, CDR1 is MDHEN and CDR2 is SYDVKM. The CDR3 DNA is TGTGCCAGCAGTTTAATAGCCGGGGTAGGGGACACTGAAGCTTTCTTT. Its translation: CASSLIAGVGDTEAFF.

This CDR3 reads CASSPRGLAQETQYF. CDR3 DNA sequence: TGTGCCAGCAGTCCGCGAGGACTAGCCCAAGAGACCCAGTACTTC. The V call is TRBV28, the J call TRBJ2-5, with 8 bases matching TRBD2. Germline CDR1 and CDR2: MDHEN and SYDVKM. The trim removed 5 bases at V and 1 base at J, leaving 6 bases unmatched. The length of the CDR3 is 15 residues.

V and J are TRBV13 and TRBJ2-7; 9 bases match TRBD2. V lost 6 bases and J lost 2; bases outside the gene matches: 8. The length of the CDR3 is 15 residues. CDR1 and CDR2 (germline): PRHDT, FYEKMQ (reference sequence). The CDR3 protein is CASSLTSGFPYEQYF. The CDR3 nucleotides are TGTGCCAGCAGTTTGACTAGCGGATTTCCCTACGAGCAGTACTTC.

The chain combines TRBV6-9 with TRBJ1-6, with D maybe TRBD1 (5 bases). Trimming removed 3 bases at V and 7 bases at J, with 16 bases between. The CDR3 runs 16 residues. Germline V lookup: CDR1 MNHGY, CDR2 SVAAGI. The CDR3 loop is CASSYREGGRNSPLHF. In DNA, the CDR3 is TGTGCCAGCAGTTACAGGGAGGGTGGGCGAAATTCACCCCTCCACTTT.

In this sample, this clonotype turned up many times. The rearrangement links TRBV2 to TRBJ2-5; the D gene is possibly TRBD1 (6 bases). CDR3 size: 14 residues. The germline V gene encodes CDR1 SNHLY and CDR2 FYNNEI. Trimming took 7 bases from V and 1 from J, leaving 13 bases between them. The CDR3 region is CASNIRQAQETQYF. The CDR3 nucleotides are TGTGCCAGCAATATTCGACAGGCCCAAGAGACCCAGTACTTC.

The chain recombines TRBV13 with TRBJ2-2; perhaps TRBD1 as D (7 bases). The CDR3 runs 14 residues. Germline V lookup: CDR1 PRHDT, CDR2 FYEKMQ (reference sequence). V dropped 6 bases and J dropped 7 bases, with 15 bases sitting between them. CDR3 amino acids: CASREQGRNGELFF. Written as DNA, the CDR3 is TGTGCCAGCAGGGAACAGGGGAGGAACGGGGAGCTGTTTTTT. The complete variable domain, with remaining parts taken from reference TRBV13 and TRBJ2-2, reads AAGVIQSPRHLIKEKRETATLKCYPIPRHDTVYWYQQGPGQDPQFLISFYEKMQSDKGSIPDRFSAQQFSDYHSELNMSSLELGDSALYFCASREQGRNGELFFGEGSRLTVL.

The table lists this clonotype with a few counts. V usage is TRBV29-1 and J usage is TRBJ1-3; no firm D call. CDR3 length: 15 residues. Germline V lookup: CDR1 SQVTM, CDR2 ANQGSEA. V lost 4 bases, J lost 1 base, and 14 bases lay in between. The CDR3: CSVVSSRGSGNTIYF. CDR3 nucleotides: TGCAGCGTTGTGAGTAGTCGGGGATCTGGAAACACCATATATTTT.

This clonotype was counted many times. The chain joins TRBV6-1 to TRBJ2-7; TRBD2 agrees at 14 bases. J gave up 3 bases and V 5 bases, and 6 bases lay outside the gene matches. The CDR3 length is 16 residues. Germline CDR1 reads MNHNS; CDR2 reads SASEGT. In DNA form, the CDR3 reads TGTGCCAGCAGTCCAGGGACTAGCGGGAGTAGCTACGAGCAGTACTTC. It codes for CASSPGTSGSSYEQYF.

The chain has TRBV7-9 and TRBJ1-1; the D is unclear. The CDR3 loop spans 15 amino acids. Germline loops: CDR1 SEHNR, CDR2 FQNEAQ (reference sequence). V was shortened by 3 bases and J by 4 bases, with 15 bases between the two germline ends. The DNA for the CDR3 is TGTGCCAGCAGCTTGGAGAACAAGGTACGCACTGAAGCTTTCTTT. Its protein is CASSLENKVRTEAFF.

The chain links TRBV5-1 to TRBJ2-3; 8 nucleotides agree with TRBD2. Germline V lookup: CDR1 SGHRS, CDR2 YFSETQ. V lost 0 bases to trimming and J lost 5 bases; unmatched junction nucleotides: 2. CDR3 length: 14 residues. CDR3 bases: TGCGCCAGCAGCTTGGACACTAGCGGAGATACGCAGTATTTT. Amino acid sequence: CASSLDTSGDTQYF.

This clonotype showed up many times. The V and J genes are TRBV7-3 and TRBJ2-5; weak D call: TRBD1 (6 bases). CDR1 SGHTA and CDR2 FQGTGA come from the germline V gene. The CDR3 has 14 residues. Trimming cost V 5 bases and J 2 bases, with 12 bases left between them. CDR3 sequence: CASSATGQQETQYF. In DNA, the CDR3 is TGTGCCAGCAGCGCAACAGGACAGCAAGAGACCCAGTACTTC.